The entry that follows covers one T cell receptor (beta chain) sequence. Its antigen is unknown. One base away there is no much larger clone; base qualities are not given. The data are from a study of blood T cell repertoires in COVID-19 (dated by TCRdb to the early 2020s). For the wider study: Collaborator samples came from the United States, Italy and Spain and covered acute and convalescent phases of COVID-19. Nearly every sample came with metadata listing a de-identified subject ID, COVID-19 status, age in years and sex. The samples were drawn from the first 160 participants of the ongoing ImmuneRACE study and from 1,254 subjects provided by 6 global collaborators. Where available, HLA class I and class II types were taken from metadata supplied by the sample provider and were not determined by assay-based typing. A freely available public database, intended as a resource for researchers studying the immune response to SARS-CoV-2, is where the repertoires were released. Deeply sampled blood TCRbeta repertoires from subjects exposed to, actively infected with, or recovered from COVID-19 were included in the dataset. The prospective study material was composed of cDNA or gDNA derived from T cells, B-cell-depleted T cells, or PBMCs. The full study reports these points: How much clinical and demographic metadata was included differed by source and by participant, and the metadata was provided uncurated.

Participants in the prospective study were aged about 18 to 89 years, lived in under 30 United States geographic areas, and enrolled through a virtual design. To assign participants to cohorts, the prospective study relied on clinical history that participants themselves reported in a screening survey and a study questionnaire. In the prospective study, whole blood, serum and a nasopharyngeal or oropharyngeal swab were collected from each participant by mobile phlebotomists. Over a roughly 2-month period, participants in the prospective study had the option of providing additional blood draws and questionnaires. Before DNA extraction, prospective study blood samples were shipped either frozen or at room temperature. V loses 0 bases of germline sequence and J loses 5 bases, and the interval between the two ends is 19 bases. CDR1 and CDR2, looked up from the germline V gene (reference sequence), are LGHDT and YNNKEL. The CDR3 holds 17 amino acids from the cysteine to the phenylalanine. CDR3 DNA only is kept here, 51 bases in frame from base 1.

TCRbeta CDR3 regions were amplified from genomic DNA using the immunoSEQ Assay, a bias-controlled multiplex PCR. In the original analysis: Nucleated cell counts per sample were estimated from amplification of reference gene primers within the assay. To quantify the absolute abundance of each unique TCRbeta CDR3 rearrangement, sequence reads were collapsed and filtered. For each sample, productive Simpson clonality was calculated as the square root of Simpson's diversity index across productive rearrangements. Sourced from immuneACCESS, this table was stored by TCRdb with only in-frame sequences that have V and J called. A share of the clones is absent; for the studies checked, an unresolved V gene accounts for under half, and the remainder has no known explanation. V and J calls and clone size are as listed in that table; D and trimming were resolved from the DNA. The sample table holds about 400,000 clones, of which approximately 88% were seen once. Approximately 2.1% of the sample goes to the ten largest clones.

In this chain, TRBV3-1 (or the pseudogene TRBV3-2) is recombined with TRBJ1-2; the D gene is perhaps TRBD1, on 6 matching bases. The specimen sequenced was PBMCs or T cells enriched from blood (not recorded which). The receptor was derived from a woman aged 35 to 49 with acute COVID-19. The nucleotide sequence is TGTGCCAGCAGCCAAGATCGGGGAACAGGGCGGGGGTATGGCTACACCTTC. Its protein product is CASSQDRGTGRGYGYTF.